In its sample, the clone carrying this T cell receptor beta chain was seen many times. One end of the junction fails to match germline, which may point to a read error. Orbital computed tomography and thyroid ultrasound, together with serum TRAb and thyroxine and clinical symptoms, were used for diagnoses. PBMCs stemmed from 10 ml fresh peripheral blood. This record belongs to a study of T cells in Graves' hyperthyroidism and ophthalmopathy. Amplification of TCR beta CDR3 regions used RNA as the template. The HTBI primer set served for first-round RT-PCR of the TCR CDR3. Each CDR3 protein gets one entry after TCRdb re-called the multiplex PCR reads with MiXCR. The table shows fewer than 550,000 distinct CDR3 sequences, with 15% to 17% occurring only once. The receptor comes from a woman between 18 and 30 years old with Graves' hyperthyroidism. Specimen: blood.

CDR3 loop: CASSLGGTNTQYF. The CDR3 nucleotides read TGTGCTAGCAGCTTAGGCGGGACCAATACGCAGTATTTT. The V gene is TRBV7-7, the J gene TRBJ2-3; possible D gene TRBD2, 6 bases. CDR1 and CDR2 from the germline V gene are SSHAT and FNYEAQ (reference sequence). The CDR3 spans 13 residues.